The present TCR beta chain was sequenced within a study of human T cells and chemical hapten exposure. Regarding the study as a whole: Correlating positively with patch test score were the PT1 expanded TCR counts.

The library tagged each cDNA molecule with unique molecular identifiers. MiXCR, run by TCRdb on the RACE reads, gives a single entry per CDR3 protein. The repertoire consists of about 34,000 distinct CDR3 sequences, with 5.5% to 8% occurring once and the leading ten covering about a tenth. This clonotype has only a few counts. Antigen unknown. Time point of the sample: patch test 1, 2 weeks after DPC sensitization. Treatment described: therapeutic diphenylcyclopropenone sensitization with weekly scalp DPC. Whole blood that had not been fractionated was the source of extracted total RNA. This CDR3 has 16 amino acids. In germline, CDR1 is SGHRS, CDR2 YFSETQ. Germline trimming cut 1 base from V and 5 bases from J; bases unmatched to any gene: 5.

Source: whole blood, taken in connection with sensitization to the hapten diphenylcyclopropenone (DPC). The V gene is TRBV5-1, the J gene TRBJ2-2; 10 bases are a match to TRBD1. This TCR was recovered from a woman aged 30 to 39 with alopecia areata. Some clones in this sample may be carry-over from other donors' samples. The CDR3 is CASSLLGTGVTGELFF. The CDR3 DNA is TGCGCCAGCAGCTTGCTCGGGACAGGGGTGACCGGGGAGCTGTTTTTT.